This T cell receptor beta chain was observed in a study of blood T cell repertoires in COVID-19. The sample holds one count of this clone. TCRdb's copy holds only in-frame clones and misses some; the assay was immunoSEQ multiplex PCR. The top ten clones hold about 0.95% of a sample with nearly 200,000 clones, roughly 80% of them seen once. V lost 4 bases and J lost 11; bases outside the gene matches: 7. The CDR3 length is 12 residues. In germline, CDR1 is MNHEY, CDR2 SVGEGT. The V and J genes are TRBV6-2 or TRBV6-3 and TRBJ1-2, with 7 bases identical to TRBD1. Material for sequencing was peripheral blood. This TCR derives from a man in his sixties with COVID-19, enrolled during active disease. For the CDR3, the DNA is TGTGCCAGCAGTTCGGACAGGAGGGGATACACCTTC. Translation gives CASSSDRRGYTF.